The 9 T cell receptor beta chains below all came from one sample that was sequenced in a study of Ad26.COV2.S vaccination and SARS-CoV-2 variants (dated by TCRdb to the early 2020s). Reading the label with the study, this specimen's treatment or condition is: around 19 received Ad26.COV2.S at low or high dose, single or two shots; roughly five received placebo; per-sample allocation not given. Repertoires of vaccine and placebo recipients were sequenced from samples taken on day 63 after the first injection. Library construction relied on the immunoSEQ multiplex PCR assay. TCRdb provides this immuneACCESS table in a form limited to in-frame rearrangements. Some clones are lacking; in checked studies, under half of them reflect an unresolved V gene, and why the rest are absent is not known. Here the sample has roughly 700,000 clones; about 89% occur a single time. Approximately 1.5% of the sample lies in the top ten.

The input for sequencing was peripheral blood, taken in a trial of Ad26.COV2.S vaccine versus placebo. All receptors come from a person aged 18-65 years who received the Ad26.COV2.S COVID-19 vaccine or a placebo.

The chain employs TRBV5-4 and TRBJ1-3; no clear D gene. The V end lost 4 bases, the J end lost 4 bases, and 15 bases lay between the germline ends. The CDR3 has 15 amino acids. Per germline, CDR1 SGHNT and CDR2 YYREEE (reference sequence). This CDR3 is CASSPNHHVGNTIYF. The CDR3 DNA reads as TGTGCCAGCAGCCCAAACCACCATGTGGGAAACACCATATATTTT.

The chain employs TRBV11-2 and TRBJ1-1, with 8 bases identical to TRBD1. This CDR3 is 17 amino acids long. Per germline, CDR1 SGHAT and CDR2 FQNNGV. The V segment lost 5 bases and the J segment 1 base; nucleotides outside the gene matches: 12. This chain's CDR3 is CASSVNRGNSRNTEAFF. CDR3 coding DNA: TGTGCCAGCAGCGTCAACAGGGGGAACTCTCGGAACACTGAAGCTTTCTTT.

The V call is TRBV30, the J call TRBJ2-7; TRBD2 is a possible D gene (6 bases). There are 13 residues in the CDR3. V lost 4 bases, J lost 3 bases, and 13 bases lay in between. Germline values: CDR1 GTSNPN, CDR2 SVGIG (reference sequence). CDR3 amino acids: CAWNEGGVYEQYF. As DNA, the CDR3 is TGTGCCTGGAACGAAGGAGGGGTCTACGAGCAGTACTTC. Drawing the rest from reference TRBV30 and TRBJ2-7, the complete variable domain is SQTIHQWPATLVQPVGSPLSLECTVEGTSNPNLYWYRQAAGRGLQLLFYSVGIGQISSEVPQNLSASRPQDRQFILSSKKLLLSDSGFYLCAWNEGGVYEQYFGPGTRLTVT.

The CDR3 spells CASSLGILFYGYTF. In DNA form, the CDR3 reads TGTGCCAGCAGTTTGGGGATCCTCTTCTATGGCTACACCTTC. This chain uses TRBV6-2 or TRBV6-3 with TRBJ1-2; D call uncertain. This CDR3 region has 14 residues. Deletions cut 4 bases from V and 4 bases from J, with 13 bases between. Germline lookup yields CDR1 MNHEY and CDR2 SVGEGT.

The table lists this clone with many counts. The V gene is TRBV2, the J gene TRBJ1-5; D is unclear. The CDR3 spans 12 residues. Germline V gene lookup returns CDR1 SNHLY and CDR2 FYNNEI. Trimming stripped 0 bases from V and 6 bases from J, with 3 bases between. The CDR3 protein is CASSEARQPQHF. CDR3 in DNA: TGTGCCAGCAGTGAAGCGCGTCAGCCCCAGCATTTT.

The chain recombines TRBV11-2 with TRBJ2-1, with 10 nucleotides matching TRBD1. The trim removed 1 base at V and 6 bases at J, leaving 6 bases unmatched. The CDR3 loop spans 16 amino acids. Per the germline V gene, CDR1 is SGHAT and CDR2 is FQNNGV. The CDR3 sequence is CASSLVGTGVGNEQFF. CDR3 DNA sequence: TGTGCCAGCAGCTTAGTTGGGACAGGGGTCGGCAATGAGCAGTTCTTC. Combining the CDR3 with reference TRBV11-2 and TRBJ2-1 gives the whole variable domain EAGVAQSPRYKIIEKRQSVAFWCNPISGHATLYWYQQILGQGPKLLIQFQNNGVVDDSQLPKDRFSAERLKGVDSTLKIQPAKLEDSAVYLCASSLVGTGVGNEQFFGPGTRLTVL.

The chain is built from TRBV5-6 and TRBJ2-2; the D gene is possibly TRBD1 (6 bases). V shed 3 bases and J shed 0 bases, with 6 bases lying between them. This CDR3 contains 14 residues. Looked up from germline, CDR1 is SGHDT and CDR2 is YYEEEE. CDR3 nucleotides: TGTGCCAGCAGCTGGGACACGAACACCGGGGAGCTGTTTTTT. It specifies CASSWDTNTGELFF.

The V call is TRBV19, the J call TRBJ2-7; TRBD1 aligns across 11 bases. This CDR3 spans 14 amino acids. V shed 9 bases, J shed 6 bases, and the junction held 10 bases outside the gene matches. Germline CDR1 and CDR2: LNHDA and SQIVND (reference sequence). The CDR3 region has the DNA TGTGCCAGCCTCCGAGGACAGGGGGCGACCGAGCAGTACTTC. Its protein product is CASLRGQGATEQYF.

The chain has TRBV3-1 (or the pseudogene TRBV3-2) and TRBJ1-1, with TRBD1 matching 8 bases. The CDR3 length is 13 residues. Germline CDR1 reads LGHDT; CDR2 reads YNNKEL (reference sequence). With V trimmed by 8 bases and J by 3 bases, 5 bases remained unmatched. The CDR3 DNA reads TGTGCCAGCCGAACAGGGGGGGACACTGAAGCTTTCTTT. Its translation: CASRTGGDTEAFF.